Only a few counts were recorded for the clone carrying this TCR beta chain. What it binds is unknown. The sample belongs to a study of regulatory T cells in long-lasting Graves disease. The overall study: Over 5 years of antithyroid drugs plus positive TSH receptor antibodies defined persistent Graves' disease. General study points: Authors noted too few samples as a limitation. Less diverse TCR repertoires were seen in persistent Graves' patients than in newly diagnosed ones.

Relying on iRepertoire HTBI primers and Arm-PCR of CDR3 regions, the team built TCR beta libraries. Each CDR3 protein gets one entry after TCRdb re-called the multiplex PCR reads with MiXCR. In the table there are approximately 380,000 distinct CDR3 sequences, about 20% of which are singletons. As for time point: persistent/refractory GD, antithyroid drugs over 5 years with positive TRAb. Extracted RNA from PBMCs served as the source of the TCR library. Sequenced material: peripheral blood mononuclear cells (PBMCs), taken when the disease was refractory, from a patient treated with antithyroid drugs. This clonotype originated in a female donor with Graves disease.

In nucleotides, the CDR3 is TGCAGCGTTGACCGGATCACTGAAGCTTTCTTT. This translates into CSVDRITEAFF. V and J are TRBV29-1 and TRBJ1-1; D call uncertain. The germline V and J ends were trimmed by 3 bases and 4 bases, with 6 bases remaining between them. In germline, CDR1 is SQVTM, CDR2 ANQGSEA. The CDR3 consists of 11 residues. Based on the CDR3 plus reference TRBV29-1 and TRBJ1-1, the full variable domain is SAVISQKPSRDICQRGTSLTIQCQVDSQVTMMFWYRQQPGQSLTLIATANQGSEATYESGFVIDKFPISRPNLTFSTLTVSNMSPEDSSIYLCSVDRITEAFFGQGTRLTVV.